This is a list of T cell receptor beta chains from one sample in a study of regulatory T cells in long-lasting Graves disease. TCRdb independently ran MiXCR on the multiplex PCR reads; one entry per CDR3 protein. In the table there are about 220,000 distinct CDR3 sequences, around 20% of which are singletons. The data were also submitted as part of a second study, on T cells in Graves' hyperthyroidism and ophthalmopathy.

The material was peripheral blood mononuclear cells (PBMCs), obtained at new diagnosis, from a patient treated with antithyroid drugs. Receptors originate from a woman in her twenties or thirties with Graves disease. CDR3s include the opening cysteine and the closing phenylalanine or tryptophan. D genes are given only for firm matches. Not all rows give a size; the values are once, few, many and, for expanded clones, a class.

abundance: many; len: 13; v_gene: TRBV19; d_gene: TRBD1; j_gene: TRBJ1-1; CDR3aa: CASTTGADTEAFF; CDR3nt: TGTGCCAGTACTACAGGGGCGGACACTGAAGCTTTCTTT
abundance: NA; len: 16; v_gene: TRBV28; d_gene: NA; j_gene: TRBJ1-2; CDR3aa: CASITALRGYNYGYTF; CDR3nt: TGTGCCAGCATCACGGCCTTAAGGGGGTACAACTATGGCTACACCTTC
abundance: many; len: 11; v_gene: TRBV12-3/TRBV12-4; d_gene: NA; j_gene: TRBJ1-2; CDR3aa: CASSWGAGYTF; CDR3nt: TGTGCCAGCAGTTGGGGGGCGGGCTACACCTTC
abundance: NA; len: 16; v_gene: TRBV12-3/TRBV12-4; d_gene: NA; j_gene: TRBJ1-1; CDR3aa: CASSPTPGPMNTEAFF; CDR3nt: TGTGCCAGCAGTCCCACGCCGGGACCCATGAACACTGAAGCTTTCTTT
abundance: few; len: 13; v_gene: TRBV12-3/TRBV12-4; d_gene: TRBD1; j_gene: TRBJ2-7; CDR3aa: CASSIGTEYEQYF; CDR3nt: TGTGCCAGCAGCATCGGGACAGAGTACGAGCAGTACTTC
abundance: many; len: 13; v_gene: TRBV14; d_gene: NA; j_gene: TRBJ1-1; CDR3aa: CASSQDWNTEAFF; CDR3nt: TGTGCCAGCAGCCAAGACTGGAACACTGAAGCTTTCTTT
abundance: NA; len: 18; v_gene: TRBV27; d_gene: TRBD2; j_gene: TRBJ2-3; CDR3aa: CASSSTSGRWESPYTQYF; CDR3nt: TGTGCCAGCAGCTCTACTAGCGGGAGATGGGAGTCCCCTTATACGCAGTATTTT
abundance: many; len: 14; v_gene: TRBV28; d_gene: TRBD1; j_gene: TRBJ2-7; CDR3aa: CASSSTTGVDEQYF; CDR3nt: TGTGCCAGCAGTTCGACGACAGGGGTCGACGAGCAGTACTTC
abundance: many; len: 12; v_gene: TRBV28; d_gene: NA; j_gene: TRBJ1-3; CDR3aa: CASSVGPSAIYF; CDR3nt: TGTGCCAGCAGTGTAGGGCCTTCTGCCATATATTTT
abundance: many; len: 11; v_gene: TRBV12-3/TRBV12-4; d_gene: NA; j_gene: TRBJ2-3; CDR3aa: CASTRTDTQYF; CDR3nt: TGTGCCAGCACCAGGACCGATACGCAGTATTTT
abundance: NA; len: 15; v_gene: TRBV5-1; d_gene: TRBD1; j_gene: TRBJ2-4; CDR3aa: CASSNDGQGLNIQYF; CDR3nt: TGCGCCAGCAGCAATGACGGACAGGGCCTAAACATTCAGTACTTC
abundance: few; len: 16; v_gene: TRBV29-1; d_gene: TRBD1; j_gene: TRBJ2-7; CDR3aa: CSVIPGQGIFSLEQYF; CDR3nt: TGCAGCGTGATTCCGGGACAGGGGATTTTTTCGTTGGAGCAGTACTTC
abundance: many; len: 16; v_gene: TRBV14; d_gene: NA; j_gene: TRBJ1-1; CDR3aa: CASSQARSRLFTEAFF; CDR3nt: TGTGCCAGCAGCCAAGCCCGCAGCCGTTTATTCACTGAAGCTTTCTTT
abundance: many; len: 18; v_gene: TRBV28; d_gene: NA; j_gene: TRBJ1-5; CDR3aa: CASRPPVGGRRDNQPQHF; CDR3nt: TGTGCCAGCAGACCCCCTGTTGGGGGGCGAAGAGACAATCAGCCCCAGCATTTT
abundance: NA; len: 15; v_gene: TRBV4-1; d_gene: NA; j_gene: TRBJ2-7; CDR3aa: CASSQVPVPSYEQYF; CDR3nt: TGCGCCAGCAGCCAAGTCCCGGTCCCCTCCTACGAGCAGTACTTC
abundance: NA; len: 13; v_gene: TRBV5-1; d_gene: NA; j_gene: TRBJ1-3; CDR3aa: CASKGGSGNTIYF; CDR3nt: TGCGCCAGCAAGGGGGGTAGTGGAAACACCATATATTTT
abundance: many; len: 17; v_gene: TRBV28; d_gene: TRBD1; j_gene: TRBJ1-6; CDR3aa: CASSSYRGSTYNSPLHF; CDR3nt: TGTGCCAGCAGTTCATACAGGGGGAGCACCTATAATTCACCCCTCCACTTT
abundance: many; len: 15; v_gene: TRBV28; d_gene: TRBD1; j_gene: TRBJ1-1; CDR3aa: CASSLDRLGTGKSFF; CDR3nt: TGTGCCAGCAGTTTAGACCGGCTGGGGACAGGAAAATCTTTCTTT
abundance: NA; len: 16; v_gene: TRBV7-9; d_gene: NA; j_gene: TRBJ1-1; CDR3aa: CASSTPRGGAGTEAFF; CDR3nt: TGTGCCAGCAGCACACCCCGTGGGGGGGCAGGTACTGAAGCTTTCTTT
abundance: many; len: 13; v_gene: TRBV7-8; d_gene: NA; j_gene: TRBJ1-1; CDR3aa: CASTLAGRTEAFF; CDR3nt: TGTGCCAGCACACTCGCAGGGCGCACTGAAGCTTTCTTT
abundance: many; len: 12; v_gene: TRBV29-1; d_gene: NA; j_gene: TRBJ2-5; CDR3aa: CSVQSFQETQYF; CDR3nt: TGCAGCGTTCAAAGTTTCCAAGAGACCCAGTACTTC
abundance: NA; len: 19; v_gene: TRBV28; d_gene: TRBD2; j_gene: TRBJ2-5; CDR3aa: CASSSPGLRTSGLGETQYF; CDR3nt: TGTGCCAGCAGTTCACCGGGCCTCAGGACTAGCGGGCTCGGGGAGACCCAGTACTTC
abundance: NA; len: 15; v_gene: TRBV4-1; d_gene: NA; j_gene: TRBJ2-2; CDR3aa: CASSITGRNTGELFF; CDR3nt: TGCGCCAGCAGCATCACAGGGAGGAACACCGGGGAGCTGTTTTTT
abundance: NA; len: 15; v_gene: TRBV6-2/TRBV6-3; d_gene: NA; j_gene: TRBJ2-7; CDR3aa: CASSEYRGSSYEQYF; CDR3nt: TGTGCCAGCAGTGAATATCGGGGGAGCTCCTACGAGCAGTACTTC
abundance: many; len: 17; v_gene: TRBV28; d_gene: NA; j_gene: TRBJ1-2; CDR3aa: CATPSGPAGGGNYGYTF; CDR3nt: TGTGCCACCCCATCAGGGCCAGCGGGGGGCGGGAACTATGGCTACACCTTC
abundance: many; len: 16; v_gene: TRBV27; d_gene: TRBD1; j_gene: TRBJ2-1; CDR3aa: CASSLYGDSSYNEQFF; CDR3nt: TGTGCCAGCAGTTTATATGGGGACAGCTCCTACAATGAGCAGTTCTTC
abundance: NA; len: 14; v_gene: TRBV12-3/TRBV12-4; d_gene: NA; j_gene: TRBJ2-7; CDR3aa: CASSDRDRGNEQYF; CDR3nt: TGTGCCAGCAGTGATCGCGACAGAGGTAACGAGCAGTACTTC
abundance: NA; len: 17; v_gene: TRBV30; d_gene: NA; j_gene: TRBJ1-2; CDR3aa: CAWSVLLGEFANYGYTF; CDR3nt: TGTGCCTGGAGTGTACTCCTGGGGGAGTTCGCTAACTATGGCTACACCTTC
abundance: many; len: 16; v_gene: TRBV2; d_gene: TRBD2; j_gene: TRBJ2-3; CDR3aa: CASRLTSGGSTDTQYF; CDR3nt: TGTGCCAGCAGATTGACTAGCGGGGGGTCGACAGATACGCAGTATTTT
abundance: many; len: 14; v_gene: TRBV28; d_gene: NA; j_gene: TRBJ2-5; CDR3aa: CASSHMVVGLTQYF; CDR3nt: TGTGCCAGCAGCCACATGGTCGTGGGTCTGACCCAGTACTTC
abundance: many; len: 16; v_gene: TRBV19; d_gene: TRBD2; j_gene: TRBJ2-6; CDR3aa: CASERAGTPGANVLTF; CDR3nt: TGTGCCAGTGAAAGAGCGGGAACTCCTGGGGCCAACGTCCTGACTTTC
abundance: many; len: 17; v_gene: TRBV6-5; d_gene: TRBD1; j_gene: TRBJ2-2; CDR3aa: CASSYSTGPSGTGELFF; CDR3nt: TGTGCCAGCAGTTACTCGACAGGGCCCTCGGGCACCGGGGAGCTGTTTTTT
abundance: few; len: 17; v_gene: TRBV7-3; d_gene: TRBD2; j_gene: TRBJ2-5; CDR3aa: CASSLRGRTSGAETQYF; CDR3nt: TGTGCCAGCAGCTTAAGAGGGAGGACTAGCGGGGCGGAGACCCAGTACTTC
abundance: many; len: 13; v_gene: TRBV29-1; d_gene: TRBD1; j_gene: TRBJ1-4; CDR3aa: CSVEERQGEKLFF; CDR3nt: TGCAGCGTTGAAGAAAGACAGGGCGAAAAACTGTTTTTT
abundance: many; len: 13; v_gene: TRBV7-6; d_gene: NA; j_gene: TRBJ1-6; CDR3aa: CASSLDLNSPLHF; CDR3nt: TGTGCCAGCAGCTTAGATCTGAATTCACCCCTCCACTTT
abundance: many; len: 17; v_gene: TRBV6-2/TRBV6-3; d_gene: TRBD1; j_gene: TRBJ2-3; CDR3aa: CASSKYRGMTSTDTQYF; CDR3nt: TGTGCCAGCAGTAAATACAGGGGGATGACTAGCACAGATACGCAGTATTTT
abundance: many; len: 14; v_gene: TRBV27; d_gene: NA; j_gene: TRBJ1-2; CDR3aa: CASSLSSGPYGYTF; CDR3nt: TGTGCCAGCTCCCTTAGCTCAGGGCCCTATGGCTACACCTTC
abundance: many; len: 12; v_gene: TRBV5-1; d_gene: NA; j_gene: TRBJ2-3; CDR3aa: CASSLNSDTQYF; CDR3nt: TGCGCCAGCAGCTTAAACTCAGATACGCAGTATTTT
abundance: many; len: 15; v_gene: TRBV18; d_gene: NA; j_gene: TRBJ2-1; CDR3aa: CASSLTSDTYNEQFF; CDR3nt: TGTGCCAGCTCGCTTACATCTGACACGTACAATGAGCAGTTCTTC
abundance: many; len: 16; v_gene: TRBV18; d_gene: TRBD1; j_gene: TRBJ2-3; CDR3aa: CASSRQGPRAADTQYF; CDR3nt: TGTGCCAGCTCACGACAGGGGCCTCGAGCGGCAGATACGCAGTATTTT
abundance: many; len: 17; v_gene: TRBV3-1; d_gene: NA; j_gene: TRBJ2-3; CDR3aa: CASSQDGGLAVTDTQYF; CDR3nt: TGTGCCAGCAGCCAAGATGGCGGGCTAGCAGTCACAGATACGCAGTATTTT
abundance: many; len: 13; v_gene: TRBV29-1; d_gene: TRBD1; j_gene: TRBJ1-1; CDR3aa: CSVGGGMNTEAFF; CDR3nt: TGCAGCGTTGGAGGGGGCATGAACACTGAAGCTTTCTTT
abundance: NA; len: 15; v_gene: TRBV28; d_gene: NA; j_gene: TRBJ1-5; CDR3aa: CASSLAQGKFQPQHF; CDR3nt: TGTGCCAGCAGTTTAGCGCAGGGGAAGTTTCAGCCCCAGCATTTT
abundance: many; len: 15; v_gene: TRBV19; d_gene: TRBD1; j_gene: TRBJ1-1; CDR3aa: CASSLGQGRRTEAFF; CDR3nt: TGTGCCAGTAGTCTTGGACAGGGCCGGAGGACTGAAGCTTTCTTT
abundance: many; len: 13; v_gene: TRBV19; d_gene: NA; j_gene: TRBJ2-7; CDR3aa: CASSVEGGYEQYF; CDR3nt: TGTGCCAGTAGCGTTGAGGGTGGCTACGAGCAGTACTTC
abundance: NA; len: 15; v_gene: TRBV18; d_gene: NA; j_gene: TRBJ2-2; CDR3aa: CASSRGQSNTGELFF; CDR3nt: TGTGCCAGCTCGAGAGGGCAGTCGAACACCGGGGAGCTGTTTTTT